The 19 T cell receptor beta chains below all came from one sample that was sequenced in a study of blood T cells in healthy people across ages. It was with a sample-barcoded 5' primer and a J-beta primer mix that a second PCR of roughly 7 to 12 cycles was run. TCRdb analysed the 5' RACE reads with MiXCR anew, one entry per CDR3 protein. Found here are over a million distinct CDR3 sequences, around 25% of them singletons; the top ten hold 0.65% to 0.95%. These same data were also listed under a study on T cells of mothers and their children.

Sequenced input: blood. Source of these receptors: a girl aged 2-10 years in good health.

The chain's CDR3 is CASSSPLTGPGSTDTQYF. Written as DNA, the CDR3 is TGTGCCAGCAGCTCACCCCTCACAGGGCCAGGAAGCACAGATACGCAGTATTTT. The chain joins TRBV7-9 to TRBJ2-3, with a possible D match to TRBD1 (6 bases). V lost 4 bases and J 0 bases, leaving 20 bases between the germline ends. The CDR3 is 18 amino acids. CDR1 and CDR2 from the germline V gene are SEHNR and FQNEAQ (reference sequence).

This clonotype was seen a handful of times. This chain joins TRBV9 and TRBJ1-1, with D unresolved. V shed 4 bases and J shed 11 bases, with 12 bases lying between them. The CDR3 loop spans 11 amino acids. The germline gives CDR1 SGDLS, CDR2 YYNGEE. The CDR3 DNA sequence: TGTGCCAGCAGCCCGACCCCTAGGGCTTTCTTT. Translation: CASSPTPRAFF. The full variable domain, rest sourced from reference TRBV9 and TRBJ1-1, is DSGVTQTPKHLITATGQRVTLRCSPRSGDLSVYWYQQSLDQGLQFLIQYYNGEERAKGNILERFSAQQFPDLHSELNLSSLELGDSALYFCASSPTPRAFFGQGTRLTVV.

This clonotype appeared a few times. The chain couples TRBV27 to TRBJ2-5, with 7 bases matching TRBD2. Losses at the gene ends were 5 bases for V and 2 bases for J; bases not matched to a gene: 5. CDR3 size: 14 residues. Germline CDR1 reads MNHEY; CDR2 reads SMNVEV (reference sequence). The chain's CDR3 is CASSHSGGQETQYF. Written as DNA, the CDR3 is TGTGCCAGCAGTCATTCGGGAGGACAAGAGACCCAGTACTTC.

The chain recombines TRBV20-1 with TRBJ1-3; D is unclear. Germline V gives CDR1 DFQATT, CDR2 SNEGSKA (reference sequence). This CDR3 spans 11 amino acids. Deletions cut 7 bases from V and 7 bases from J, with 11 bases between. The chain's CDR3 is CSVLTDNTIYF. In DNA form, the CDR3 reads TGCAGTGTCCTTACAGATAACACCATATATTTT.

This clonotype was observed once. The genes are TRBV20-1 and TRBJ2-7; 7 bases map to TRBD1. CDR1 is DFQATT, CDR2 SNEGSKA, per germline (reference sequence). The CDR3 runs to 14 residues. V lost 4 bases, J lost 3 bases, and 9 bases stayed unmatched. In DNA, the CDR3 is TGCAGTGCTAACTCGGACAGGCGAGTCTACGAGCAGTACTTC. It translates to CSANSDRRVYEQYF.

This clonotype was observed a few times. The chain combines TRBV7-2 with TRBJ2-5; no firm D call. CDR1 and CDR2 from the germline V gene are SGHTA and FQGNSA. Trimming pared 1 base from V and 4 bases from J, leaving 19 bases between. The CDR3 covers 17 residues. CDR3 in amino acids: CASSLDLSTAARETQYF. The CDR3 coding sequence is TGTGCCAGCAGCTTAGACCTTTCTACTGCGGCGAGAGAGACCCAGTACTTC.

This chain connects TRBV20-1 to TRBJ1-5, with a possible D match to TRBD1 (5 bases). This CDR3 comprises 15 residues. The ends were cut back, 1 base at V and 0 bases at J, with 10 bases in the middle. Germline CDR1 and CDR2: DFQATT and SNEGSKA (reference sequence). The CDR3 is CSARVGTGSNQPQHF. CDR3 bases: TGCAGTGCTAGAGTGGGGACGGGTAGCAATCAGCCCCAGCATTTT.

J is TRBJ2-5 and V is TRBV29-1; no firm D call. The CDR3 extends over 12 amino acids. V was clipped by 6 bases and J by 9 bases, with 17 bases between them. CDR1 SQVTM and CDR2 ANQGSEA come from the germline V gene. CDR3 sequence (DNA): TGCAGCGTCCGGAAAGGGTTTCCGGCCCAGTACTTC. It is translated as CSVRKGFPAQYF.

The gene calls are TRBV9 and TRBJ2-1; no definite D call. This CDR3 has 14 amino acids. Per the germline V gene, CDR1 is SGDLS and CDR2 is YYNGEE. V was cut by 0 bases and J by 7 bases, with 11 bases left in between. Here the CDR3 reads CASSVVPEWNEQFF. The CDR3 region has the DNA TGTGCCAGCAGCGTAGTGCCCGAATGGAATGAGCAGTTCTTC.

This clonotype appeared a few times. The V and J genes are TRBV29-1 and TRBJ2-5, with D possibly TRBD2 on 6 matching bases. The closer fit of TRBJ2-1 to the DNA end suggests the J call may be wrong. CDR3 size: 13 residues. Per the germline V gene, CDR1 is SQVTM and CDR2 is ANQGSEA. The DNA of the CDR3 is TGCAGCGTTGAATCTCTGGGGAGGACTGAGCAGTTCTTC. It encodes CSVESLGRTEQFF.

This chain connects TRBV12-5 to TRBJ2-1, with 14 bases aligning to TRBD2. Germline CDR1 and CDR2: LGHNT and FRNRAP. CDR3 length: 19 residues. With V trimmed by 6 bases and J by 0 bases, 10 bases remained unmatched. This CDR3 is CASGLTSGGAVGSYNEQFF. The CDR3 region has the DNA TGTGCTAGTGGCTTGACTAGCGGGGGGGCCGTGGGCTCCTACAATGAGCAGTTCTTC.

This chain uses TRBV5-1 with TRBJ1-1; no clear D gene. Germline loops: CDR1 SGHRS, CDR2 YFSETQ. This CDR3 is built from 15 residues. The germline V and J ends were trimmed by 2 bases and 2 bases, with 13 bases remaining between them. The CDR3 loop is CASSLPSAGNTEAFF. DNA of the CDR3: TGCGCCAGCAGCTTACCCTCCGCCGGCAACACTGAAGCTTTCTTT.

The chain links TRBV5-6 to TRBJ1-2; TRBD1 is a possible D gene (5 bases). The CDR3 length is 14 residues. Trimming left V 6 bases short and J 10 bases short, with 22 bases between. Germline CDR1 SGHDT, CDR2 YYEEEE. CDR3 residues: CASIFRGRLSIYTF. Written as DNA, the CDR3 is TGTGCCAGCATCTTCCGGGGACGGCTTTCCATCTACACCTTC. The full variable domain, in which reference TRBV5-6 and TRBJ1-2 provide the parts outside the CDR3, is DAGVTQSPTHLIKTRGQQVTLRCSPKSGHDTVSWYQQALGQGPQFIFQYYEEEERQRGNFPDRFSGHQFPNYSSELNVNALLLGDSALYLCASIFRGRLSIYTFGSGTRLTVV.

The chain is built from TRBV20-1 and TRBJ2-7; 8 positions match TRBD2. The V and J ends lost 5 bases and 2 bases, in that order; junction bases with no gene match: 11. This CDR3 has 15 amino acids. The germline V gene encodes CDR1 DFQATT and CDR2 SNEGSKA (reference sequence). The CDR3 nucleotides are TGCAGTGCTTCGCAAACTAGCGGAATTGCCTACGAGCAGTACTTC. It is translated as CSASQTSGIAYEQYF.

V usage is TRBV6-5 and J usage is TRBJ2-7; TRBD1 might be the D (5 bases). This CDR3 has 13 residues. Germline V gene data show CDR1 as MNHEY and CDR2 as SVGAGI. V lost 6 bases to trimming and J lost 6 bases, with 15 bases between them. Here the CDR3 reads CASRADRRREQYF. CDR3 DNA sequence: TGTGCCAGCAGAGCAGACAGACGCCGCGAGCAGTACTTC.

This clonotype appeared a few times. The V and J genes are TRBV7-9 and TRBJ2-2; the D gene could be TRBD1 or TRBD2 (5 bases each). CDR1 is SEHNR, CDR2 FQNEAQ, per germline (reference sequence). Trimming shortened V by 10 bases and J by 1 base, and 10 bases separated the two germline ends. This CDR3 spans 13 amino acids. CDR3 loop: CAIGTVNTGELFF. In DNA, the CDR3 is TGTGCCATCGGGACGGTGAACACCGGGGAGCTGTTTTTT.

This sequence joins TRBV3-1 and TRBJ2-6; no definite D call. The CDR3 contains 16 residues. The V gene's germline CDR1 is LGHDT and CDR2 YNNKEL (reference sequence). The V end was cut by 0 bases, the J end by 4 bases, with 10 bases between. The CDR3 DNA sequence: TGTGCCAGCAGCCAAGATCGGAGCCCCGGGGCCAACGTCCTGACTTTC. Protein: CASSQDRSPGANVLTF.

This clonotype was seen repeatedly, ten times or more. The chain employs TRBV7-2 and TRBJ2-7, with D possibly being TRBD1 or TRBD2 (5 bases each). The CDR3 spans 14 residues. V was pared by 5 bases and J by 0 bases, with 11 bases between. CDR1 SGHTA and CDR2 FQGNSA come from the germline V gene. The CDR3 protein is CASSRGVSSYEQYF. The CDR3 nucleotides are TGTGCCAGCAGCCGAGGGGTTTCCTCCTACGAGCAGTACTTC.

This chain connects TRBV29-1 to TRBJ2-1; D is possibly TRBD2 (6 bases). Per the germline V gene, CDR1 is SQVTM and CDR2 is ANQGSEA. The CDR3 totals 17 residues. The V gene lost 5 bases and the J gene lost 1 base, with 21 bases spanning the gap. The chain's CDR3 is CSVSGLPTGGSYNEQFF. DNA for the CDR3: TGCAGCGTTTCGGGACTTCCAACCGGTGGGTCCTACAATGAGCAGTTCTTC.